Each of the 24 T cell receptor beta chains below was sequenced from the same sample in a study of blood T cell repertoires in COVID-19 (TCRdb year 2020). The method behind the library was the immunoSEQ multiplex PCR assay. Held by TCRdb, this immuneACCESS table contains in-frame sequences only and omits some clones. Under half of the omission traces to an unresolved V gene where checked; the cause of the rest is unknown. Present in this sample are around 220,000 clones, approximately 79% of which were seen just once. The ten most abundant clones make up approximately 5.3% of the sample. The source material was peripheral blood. The receptor set was obtained from a human donor in a cohort sampled during active COVID-19.

This clone turned up a few times. CDR3 in DNA: TGTGCCAGCAGCTTAGGTCTTGCGGGTCTCAACTATGGCTACACCTTC. Amino acids: CASSLGLAGLNYGYTF. The rearrangement joins TRBV7-2 to TRBJ1-2; D is uncertain. Germline V gene data show CDR1 as SGHTA and CDR2 as FQGNSA. The CDR3 loop spans 16 amino acids. The germline V and J ends were trimmed by 1 base and 2 bases, with 14 bases remaining between them.

J is TRBJ1-6 and V is TRBV5-5; no definite D call. The germline V gene encodes CDR1 SGHKS and CDR2 YYEKEE (reference sequence). The germline V and J ends were trimmed by 2 bases and 9 bases, with 18 bases remaining between them. The length of the CDR3 is 16 residues. CDR3 in DNA: TGTGCCAGCAGCTTTAGCTCGGCAGAGCGGAGTTCACCCCTCCACTTT. Protein sequence: CASSFSSAERSSPLHF.

The rearrangement uses TRBV7-2 and TRBJ2-7, with 14 bases fitting TRBD2. The V gene end was trimmed by 5 bases and the J gene end by 3 bases; junction bases not matched to a gene: 6. The CDR3 runs 16 residues. Germline-derived CDR1 and CDR2 are SGHTA and FQGNSA. The chain's CDR3 is CASSRAGTSGGYEQYF. The CDR3 bases are TGTGCCAGCAGCCGGGCCGGGACTAGCGGGGGCTACGAGCAGTACTTC.

The chain uses TRBV28 and TRBJ1-3; possibly TRBD1 for D (5 bases). V was cut by 3 bases and J by 0 bases, with 9 bases left in between. This CDR3 contains 15 residues. The V gene's germline CDR1 is MDHEN and CDR2 SYDVKM. CDR3 amino acids: CASSFQGSSGNTIYF. CDR3 in DNA: TGTGCCAGCAGTTTTCAGGGATCCTCTGGAAACACCATATATTTT.

This sequence joins TRBV27 and TRBJ2-7; TRBD2 matches at 8 bases. Germline CDR1 and CDR2: MNHEY and SMNVEV (reference sequence). The CDR3 is 15 amino acids. V shed 6 bases, J shed 5 bases, and the junction held 12 bases outside the gene matches. DNA for the CDR3: TGTGCCAGCAGCCCCCGGGTAGCGGGAAGTAACGAGCAGTACTTC. It codes for CASSPRVAGSNEQYF.

This clone was found once. As DNA, the CDR3 is TGTGCCAGCAGTTTAATGGGGGCCTATGGCTACACCTTC. It specifies CASSLMGAYGYTF. The chain uses TRBV12-3 or TRBV12-4 and TRBJ1-2, with a weak D call TRBD1 (6 bases). V was trimmed by 2 bases and J by 4 bases, leaving 8 bases between them. The CDR3 consists of 13 residues.

The chain joins TRBV6-2 or TRBV6-3 to TRBJ2-3; 10 bases line up with TRBD2. V lost 4 bases, J lost 5 bases, and 9 bases stayed unmatched. There are 16 residues in the CDR3. CDR1 is MNHEY and CDR2 is SVGEGT in the germline V gene. Here the CDR3 DNA reads TGTGCCAGCAGTTTCGTGAGCGGGAGGGTTGGAGATACGCAGTATTTT. It translates to CASSFVSGRVGDTQYF.

The rearrangement joins TRBV6-5 to TRBJ2-2; TRBD1 agrees at 8 bases. The CDR3 is made up of 16 amino acids. The germline gives CDR1 MNHEY, CDR2 SVGAGI. The V gene end was trimmed by 2 bases and the J gene end by 1 base; junction bases not matched to a gene: 3. The CDR3 loop is CASSYGGTGNTGELFF. In DNA, the CDR3 is TGTGCCAGCAGTTACGGGGGGACAGGGAACACCGGGGAGCTGTTTTTT.

The chain employs TRBV28 and TRBJ1-4, with a tentative D call TRBD1 (6 bases). Germline lookup yields CDR1 MDHEN and CDR2 SYDVKM. The CDR3 loop spans 14 amino acids. V gave up 4 bases and J gave up 5 bases, with 11 bases separating them. The CDR3, as DNA: TGTGCCAGCAGTTACCGGACAGCAAATGAAAAACTGTTTTTT. As protein: CASSYRTANEKLFF.

V usage is TRBV14 and J usage is TRBJ2-2; D is unclear. This CDR3 has 14 amino acids. Trimming removed 4 bases at V and 1 base at J, with 7 bases between. Germline V CDR1 and CDR2: SGHDN, FVKESK. This chain's CDR3 is CASSLQWNTGELFF. The CDR3 DNA follows: TGTGCCAGCAGCCTACAGTGGAACACCGGGGAGCTGTTTTTT.

The chain is built from TRBV9 and TRBJ2-7; maybe TRBD1 (6 bases). This CDR3 spans 14 amino acids. V shed 4 bases and J shed 5 bases, with 16 bases lying between them. Germline V gene sequence: CDR1 SGDLS, CDR2 YYNGEE. CDR3 sequence (DNA): TGTGCCAGCAGCTTAGACAGGAAGGGTAACGAGCAGTACTTC. This sequence encodes CASSLDRKGNEQYF. Variable domain in full (rest from reference TRBV9 and TRBJ2-7): DSGVTQTPKHLITATGQRVTLRCSPRSGDLSVYWYQQSLDQGLQFLIQYYNGEERAKGNILERFSAQQFPDLHSELNLSSLELGDSALYFCASSLDRKGNEQYFGPGTRLTVT.

This clone is a singleton in its sample. The chain has TRBV9 and TRBJ2-1; a weak D match, TRBD1 (6 bases). With 0 bases removed from V and 8 bases from J, the gap between germline ends came to 12 bases. Germline values: CDR1 SGDLS, CDR2 YYNGEE. The CDR3 has 14 residues. DNA for the CDR3: TGTGCCAGCAGCGTAGTAGGCAGGGGCCATGAGCAGTTCTTC. It encodes CASSVVGRGHEQFF.

CDR3 bases: TGTGCCAGCAGTTCCCAGGGGTTCAATCAGCCCCAGCATTTT. It yields the protein CASSSQGFNQPQHF. V gene TRBV6-5 combines with J gene TRBJ1-5; a weak D match, TRBD1 (6 bases). Germline CDR1 reads MNHEY; CDR2 reads SVGAGI. The CDR3 has 14 residues. Trimming removed 4 bases from V and 3 bases from J, with 10 bases in between.

The table lists this clone with a count of one. The rearrangement joins TRBV28 to TRBJ1-1, with a possible D match to TRBD1 (6 bases). Trimming pared 5 bases from V and 1 base from J, leaving 14 bases between. Germline V gene data show CDR1 as MDHEN and CDR2 as SYDVKM. The CDR3 runs 15 residues. The chain's CDR3 is CASSPGDNSNTEAFF. The CDR3 DNA reads as TGTGCCAGCAGTCCAGGGGACAACTCGAACACTGAAGCTTTCTTT.

The J gene is TRBJ2-7, the V gene TRBV20-1; D ambiguous. Germline V gives CDR1 DFQATT, CDR2 SNEGSKA (reference sequence). Trimming stripped 3 bases from V and 5 bases from J, with 14 bases between. CDR3 length: 13 amino acids. CDR3 region: CSASSPSFHEQYF. The CDR3 DNA follows: TGCAGTGCTAGTAGCCCTAGTTTCCACGAGCAGTACTTC.

J is TRBJ2-5 and V is TRBV5-1; 11 bases align to TRBD2. V shed 4 bases and J 1 base; nucleotides not matched to a gene: 6. The CDR3 is 16 residues long. Germline assignment: CDR1 SGHRS and CDR2 YFSETQ. The CDR3, as DNA: TGCGCCAGCAGCCCGGGACTAGCGGAACTCCAAGAGACCCAGTACTTC. Encoded protein: CASSPGLAELQETQYF.

The CDR3 coding sequence is TGTGCCAGCAGCCGGGGACTAGCGGGAGGGTACGAGACAGATACGCAGTATTTT. It yields the protein CASSRGLAGGYETDTQYF. The chain recombines TRBV5-4 with TRBJ2-3, with 16 bases fitting TRBD2. V lost 4 bases to trimming and J lost 3 bases; unmatched junction nucleotides: 8. This CDR3 is built from 18 residues. CDR1 and CDR2 (germline): SGHNT, YYREEE (reference sequence).

This clone was seen more than once but under ten times. CDR3 DNA: TGCGCCAGCAGCTGGACAGGGTTGGGAGCGAACACTGAAGCTTTCTTT. Translated: CASSWTGLGANTEAFF. V is TRBV5-1 and J is TRBJ1-1; TRBD1 matches 8 bases. The junction had 8 bases not matched to a gene; V was cut back by 3 bases and J by 1 base. CDR1 is SGHRS, CDR2 YFSETQ, per germline. This CDR3 has 16 residues. Full variable domain (missing parts from reference TRBV5-1 and TRBJ1-1): KAGVTQTPRYLIKTRGQQVTLSCSPISGHRSVSWYQQTPGQGLQFLFEYFSETQRNKGNFPGRFSGRQFSNSRSEMNVSTLELGDSALYLCASSWTGLGANTEAFFGQGTRLTVV.

The CDR3 spells CASSFRVYQPQHF. The CDR3 DNA sequence: TGTGCCAGCAGTTTCAGGGTATATCAGCCCCAGCATTTT. The chain couples TRBV6-5 to TRBJ1-5; possibly TRBD1 for D (5 bases). Trimming pared 4 bases from V and 5 bases from J, leaving 9 bases between. The CDR3 extends over 13 amino acids. Germline V lookup: CDR1 MNHEY, CDR2 SVGAGI.

The V gene is TRBV7-8, the J gene TRBJ2-7; 8 nucleotides agree with TRBD1. The CDR3 has 17 amino acids. Germline lookup yields CDR1 SGHVS and CDR2 FQNEAQ. V lost 5 bases and J lost 6; bases outside the gene matches: 18. The CDR3 DNA reads TGTGCCAGCAGCCCACGGACCAAGGACAGGGCATTAGGCGAGCAGTACTTC. Its translation: CASSPRTKDRALGEQYF.

This clone was picked up a small number of times. This chain joins TRBV27 and TRBJ1-2, with 11 nucleotides matching TRBD1. Germline CDR1 MNHEY, CDR2 SMNVEV (reference sequence). The length of the CDR3 is 15 residues. Losses at the gene ends were 7 bases for V and 8 bases for J; bases not matched to a gene: 12. The DNA of the CDR3 is TGTGCCAGCACATCGGGGGACAGGGGGTTGTTAGGCTACACCTTC. Its translation is CASTSGDRGLLGYTF.

This chain uses TRBV7-2 with TRBJ1-3, with D hard to call. The CDR3 totals 15 residues. Germline loops: CDR1 SGHTA, CDR2 FQGNSA. V lost 3 bases to trimming and J lost 0 bases, with 9 bases between them. The CDR3 DNA follows: TGTGCCAGCAGCTTGGGGAGCCTCTCTGGAAACACCATATATTTT. It codes for CASSLGSLSGNTIYF. The full variable domain, completed using reference TRBV7-2 and TRBJ1-3, is GAGVSQSPSNKVTEKGKDVELRCDPISGHTALYWYRQSLGQGLEFLIYFQGNSAPDKSGLPSDRFSAERTGGSVSTLTIQRTQQEDSAVYLCASSLGSLSGNTIYFGEGSWLTVV.

V is TRBV9 and J is TRBJ1-3; 8 nucleotides align to TRBD1. CDR1 and CDR2 from the germline V gene are SGDLS and YYNGEE. Trimming at V came to 4 bases and at J to 3 bases, leaving 15 bases not matched to a gene. CDR3 length equals 18 residues. The CDR3 sequence is CASSPRLGQGIYGNTIYF. DNA of the CDR3: TGTGCCAGCAGCCCTCGTCTCGGACAGGGAATATATGGAAACACCATATATTTT.

The V call is TRBV30, the J call TRBJ1-5, with D possibly being TRBD1 (5 bases). CDR1 and CDR2 (germline): GTSNPN, SVGIG (reference sequence). Trimming cost V 2 bases and J 3 bases, with 8 bases left between them. This CDR3 comprises 13 residues. This CDR3 reads CAWSRGPNQPQHF. DNA of the CDR3: TGTGCCTGGAGTAGGGGCCCCAATCAGCCCCAGCATTTT.